This T cell receptor (beta chain) derives from a study of shared clonotypes between healthy human individuals. The ends were cut back, 0 bases at V and 4 bases at J, with 9 bases in the middle. Germline V gives CDR1 GTSNPN, CDR2 SVGIG (reference sequence). The CDR3 has 13 amino acids. At a deep level, the assay was run. Every subset had its genomic DNA shared out evenly among several immunoSEQ plates. Authors' methods: Junction-only sequences produced by ImmunoSEQ had no quality scores, so filtering differed. Repertoires were generated with immunoSEQ multiplex PCR, while TCRdb's copy carries only in-frame clones and drops some. The V and J calls and clone size were taken over from that table, and D and trimming were inferred from the DNA. The sample carries approximately 2.3 million clones, more than 80% recorded once.

This TCR came from a man younger than 30 in good health. Some clones in this sample may be carry-over from other donors' samples. V is TRBV30 and J is TRBJ1-2; D not certain. Sequenced material: naive CD4+ T cells from PBMCs. Subset noted: CD45RA+ positively selected. The CDR3 loop reads CAWSVEGSYGYTF. The DNA of the CDR3 is TGTGCCTGGAGTGTTGAAGGATCCTATGGCTACACCTTC.